This T cell receptor beta chain was identified in a study of T cells after yellow fever vaccination. Study background: SMART-Seq v4 Ultra Low Input handled preparation of low-cell-number fractions.

Points on this clonotype: Its antigen remains unidentified.

The CDR3 runs to 16 residues. V shed 1 base, J shed 0 bases, and the junction held 3 bases outside the gene matches. CDR1 and CDR2 (germline): WNHNN, SYGVQD (reference sequence). In making TCR cDNA, 5'RACE template switching added a universal primer site and UMIs to it. TCRdb ran MiXCR on the 5' RACE reads and lists one entry per CDR3 protein. The table shows 120,000 or so distinct CDR3 sequences, with over 8% occurring only once. Whole-study results and caveats: Subsequent booster samples again held most clones from primary vaccination (96% CD4, about 90% CD8).

This receptor was taken from a man aged 18 to 29 who received the YFV17D yellow fever vaccine. The sequenced sample was CD8+ T cells sorted from PBMCs, obtained on the day of the yellow fever booster vaccination. This chain connects TRBV10-1 to TRBJ2-1; TRBD2 agrees at 7 bases. The DNA for the CDR3 is TGCGCCAGCAGTGAGTGGGGCGGGAGCTCCTACAATGAGCAGTTCTTC. It encodes CASSEWGGSSYNEQFF.